This is a list of T cell receptor beta chains from one sample in a study of cytomegalovirus exposure and HLA in healthy donors. Generated by immunoSEQ multiplex PCR, the TCRdb table keeps only in-frame clones and is missing some. The sample comprises some 140,000 clones, about four fifths of which are singletons, and under 1.5% rests with the top ten. The sequencing sample was made of PBMCs. These receptors were collected from a male donor in good health and CMV-seropositive. Each CDR3 is given with its conserved first and last residue. D genes are given only for firm matches. Clone size, where shown, is once, few, many, or a class for clones that have expanded.

TGTGCCAGCAGCCGGGGGTTGGGTGGCTATGGCTACACCTTC | CASSRGLGGYGYTF | TRBJ1-2 | NA | NA | TRBV7-9
TGTGCCAGCAGCTCGAGCCCCGGCGAGCAGTACTTC | CASSSSPGEQYF | TRBJ2-7 | NA | NA | TRBV25-1
TGTGCCAGCAGTTTATTACAGGGGAATGAAAAACTGTTTTTT | CASSLLQGNEKLFF | TRBJ1-4 | TRBD1 | NA | TRBV28
TGTGCCAGCAGCGACCCCATTGCAGGCTCTAACTACGAGCAGTACTTC | CASSDPIAGSNYEQYF | TRBJ2-7 | NA | NA | TRBV11-2
TGTGCCAGCAGCTTAGGGCGGGCTATGAGCTCCTACGAGCAGTACTTC | CASSLGRAMSSYEQYF | TRBJ2-7 | NA | NA | TRBV7-2
TGTGCCAGTAGTGTTCAAATTCCCTCCTACGAGCAGTACTTC | CASSVQIPSYEQYF | TRBJ2-7 | NA | NA | TRBV19
TGTGCCAGCAGTAGTAGCGGTAGCACAGATACGCAGTATTTT | CASSSSGSTDTQYF | TRBJ2-3 | NA | NA | TRBV7-3
TGTGCCAGCAGTTCGCTCCGGGACTATACCGAAGAGACCCAGTACTTC | CASSSLRDYTEETQYF | TRBJ2-5 | TRBD2 | NA | TRBV28
TGTGCCAGCAGTTTCTCACTAGCGGGAGCCCATGAGCAGTTCTTC | CASSFSLAGAHEQFF | TRBJ2-1 | TRBD2 | NA | TRBV28
TGCGCCAGCAGCCAAGTTGCCACATTGGGCCCAGAGACCCAGTACTTC | CASSQVATLGPETQYF | TRBJ2-5 | NA | NA | TRBV4-1
TGTGCCAGCAGCCAAACCTTTTTATCCTACGGTGTTGAAAAACTGTTTTTT | CASSQTFLSYGVEKLFF | TRBJ1-4 | NA | NA | TRBV5-5
TGCAGCGCCGTCGGGGGACAGGGGAGGAGAAGCACTGAAGCTTTCTTT | CSAVGGQGRRSTEAFF | TRBJ1-1 | TRBD1 | NA | TRBV29-1
TGTGCCAGCAGACCCGAGGCCCTCCTCGGGGAGCAGTTCTTC | CASRPEALLGEQFF | TRBJ2-1 | NA | NA | TRBV7-9
TGTGCCAGCAGCGTCAACCCGGGACAGGGGGCGAATAATGAAAAACTGTTTTTT | CASSVNPGQGANNEKLFF | TRBJ1-4 | TRBD1 | NA | TRBV9
TGTGCCAGTAGTATAGTGTCGGGAGGGCTTGACGGCTACACCTTC | CASSIVSGGLDGYTF | TRBJ1-2 | NA | few | TRBV19
TGTGCCAGCAGCCAAGTGGCCAGGGCCCCAAATGAAAAACTGTTTTTT | CASSQVARAPNEKLFF | TRBJ1-4 | NA | NA | TRBV4-2
TGCGCCAGCAGCCCAGGACAGTTCCCAACCTACGAGCAGTACTTC | CASSPGQFPTYEQYF | TRBJ2-7 | NA | NA | TRBV5-1
TGTGCATCCGGACAGGGGACAGATACGCAGTATTTT | CASGQGTDTQYF | TRBJ2-3 | TRBD1 | NA | TRBV28
TGTGCCAGCAACGGCCCCGGTGGTGGGGCGAGGACTAGCGGGACGAATACGAACACCGGGGAGCTGTTTTTT | CASNGPGGGARTSGTNTNTGELFF | TRBJ2-2 | NA | once | TRBV21-1
TGTGCCAGCTTACCACTAGCGGGAGAGAGCCCCCTCTACGAGCAGTACTTC | CASLPLAGESPLYEQYF | TRBJ2-7 | TRBD2 | NA | TRBV27
TGTGCCAGCAGTGGGGGGACATACTACTACGAGCAGTACTTC | CASSGGTYYYEQYF | TRBJ2-7 | NA | NA | TRBV6-1
TGTGCCAGCAGCTTAGGATGGGGGCGCAGAGATGGCTACACCTTC | CASSLGWGRRDGYTF | TRBJ1-2 | NA | NA | TRBV11-2
TGTGCCAGCAGCGTAGGATCAGAACACAATGAGCAGTTCTTC | CASSVGSEHNEQFF | TRBJ2-1 | NA | NA | TRBV9
TGTGCCAGCAGCTTAGGGGGGCCGACGAACACCGGGGAGCTGTTTTTT | CASSLGGPTNTGELFF | TRBJ2-2 | NA | once | TRBV11-3
TGTGCCAGCAGCTACCTACAGGGTAACACTGAAGCTTTCTTT | CASSYLQGNTEAFF | TRBJ1-1 | NA | NA | TRBV7-9
TGTGCCAGCAGCTTAGTAGGGTATACGGGGAGATATAGCAATCAGCCCCAGCATTTT | CASSLVGYTGRYSNQPQHF | TRBJ1-5 | NA | NA | TRBV7-8
TGTGCCAGCAGTTACTCGAGGCGCTCTGGGGCCAACGTCCTGACTTTC | CASSYSRRSGANVLTF | TRBJ2-6 | NA | NA | TRBV6-5
TGTGCCAGCAGCGTCGTGACAGGGCCTGAGAACACTGAAGCTTTCTTT | CASSVVTGPENTEAFF | TRBJ1-1 | TRBD1 | NA | TRBV7-9
TGTGCCATCAGTGGGGGCAGGGCGGACACAGATACGCAGTATTTT | CAISGGRADTDTQYF | TRBJ2-3 | NA | NA | TRBV10-3
TGTGCCAGCAGTTTAAAGGGGGTCTCTGGAAACACCATATATTTT | CASSLKGVSGNTIYF | TRBJ1-3 | NA | NA | TRBV27
TGTGCCAGCAGCTTCCTAGCGGGGATCCAAGAGACCCAGTACTTC | CASSFLAGIQETQYF | TRBJ2-5 | TRBD2 | NA | TRBV7-3
TGTGCCAGCAGCACCCGGGGGAGGGATGAAGCTTTCTTT | CASSTRGRDEAFF | TRBJ1-1 | NA | NA | TRBV9
TGTGCCAGCAGTTACCCGGGACAGATCTACGAGCAGTACTTC | CASSYPGQIYEQYF | TRBJ2-7 | TRBD1 | once | TRBV6-6
TGTGCCAGCTCCAGAACAGGGACCTACGAGCAGTACTTC | CASSRTGTYEQYF | TRBJ2-7 | NA | NA | TRBV6-5
TGTGCCAGTAGTTCCTCCCGGGACTTCGCGGATACGCAGTATTTT | CASSSSRDFADTQYF | TRBJ2-3 | NA | NA | TRBV19
TGTGCCAGCTCACCACCAGGGGGCAACGAGAACACTGAAGCTTTCTTT | CASSPPGGNENTEAFF | TRBJ1-1 | TRBD1 | NA | TRBV18
TGCGCCAGCAGCCAAGGGTGGGCGGGAGGGCGGTCCTACAATGAGCAGTTCTTC | CASSQGWAGGRSYNEQFF | TRBJ2-1 | TRBD2 | NA | TRBV4-3
TGCGCCAGCAGCCCCGACAGAACCGGGGAGCTGTTTTTT | CASSPDRTGELFF | TRBJ2-2 | NA | NA | TRBV5-1
TGTGCCAGGAGTAGGGCCAGCCCTGGGGGCTACACCTTC | CARSRASPGGYTF | TRBJ1-2 | NA | few | TRBV19
TGTGCCAGCAGTGCCCAGGGGGATCCTTCCTACAATGAGCAGTTCTTC | CASSAQGDPSYNEQFF | TRBJ2-1 | TRBD1 | NA | TRBV28
TGTGCTAGCAGCTTAAGGACAGGCCTGCGAGAGACCCAGTACTTC | CASSLRTGLRETQYF | TRBJ2-5 | TRBD1 | NA | TRBV7-7
TGTGCCAGCAGTCTATACGCGGCTGCGTACCAAGAGACCCAGTACTTC | CASSLYAAAYQETQYF | TRBJ2-5 | NA | NA | TRBV6-6
TGTGCCAGTAGTGGTCCCCTAGCGGGGGGGTACAATGAGCAGTTCTTC | CASSGPLAGGYNEQFF | TRBJ2-1 | TRBD2 | few | TRBV19
TGCGCCAGCAGCTCAGGGATGGCGCAGTATTTT | CASSSGMAQYF | TRBJ2-3 | NA | NA | TRBV5-1
TGTGCCAGCAGACATAGCGGGGGGGCCTACAATGAGCAGTTCTTC | CASRHSGGAYNEQFF | TRBJ2-1 | TRBD2 | few | TRBV14
TGTGCCAGCAGCCCTCGACACCTCAGGGGCGATGAGCAGTTCTTC | CASSPRHLRGDEQFF | TRBJ2-1 | NA | NA | TRBV14
TGCGCCAGCGCTCCGGGACTAGCGGCCAACCAAGAGACCCAGTACTTC | CASAPGLAANQETQYF | TRBJ2-5 | TRBD2 | NA | TRBV5-1
TGTGCCAGCAGCCGCCGGGACACGGACCAGCCCCAGCATTTT | CASSRRDTDQPQHF | TRBJ1-5 | NA | NA | TRBV6-6
TGTGCCATCAGTGTTGAATTAGCGACTAGCTCCAATGAGCAGTTCTTC | CAISVELATSSNEQFF | TRBJ2-1 | TRBD2 | NA | TRBV10-3
TGTGCCAGCAGCTTAGAAGGCCCTAGTCCCACCTACGAGCAGTACTTC | CASSLEGPSPTYEQYF | TRBJ2-7 | NA | NA | TRBV7-9
TGTGCCAGCAGCTTCCTAGCGGGAGGGGAAGATACGCAGTATTTT | CASSFLAGGEDTQYF | TRBJ2-3 | TRBD2 | once | TRBV5-8
TGCGCCAGCAGCCAAGATAGGCTAGCGGGGAATGAGCAGTTCTTC | CASSQDRLAGNEQFF | TRBJ2-1 | TRBD2 | NA | TRBV4-3